The clone carrying this T cell receptor (beta chain) was detected ten times or more. No antigen is known for it. This entry is derived from a study of regulatory T cells in long-lasting Graves disease. Study results and limitations: Persistent Graves' patients showed less TCR diversity than newly diagnosed patients showed.

The CDR3 has 12 amino acids. From germline, CDR1 is SQVTM and CDR2 ANQGSEA. Trimming cost V 3 bases and J 1 base, with 6 bases left between them. The authors built TCR beta libraries using iRepertoire HTBI primers and Arm-PCR of CDR3 regions. TCRdb ran MiXCR on the multiplex PCR reads and lists one entry per CDR3 protein. The profile shows 530,000 or so distinct CDR3 sequences, 13% of them singletons. Time point reported: newly diagnosed GD, antithyroid drugs for less than 3 months. The TCR library was made from RNA extracted from PBMCs. The sample was also reused in another study, on T cells in Graves' hyperthyroidism and ophthalmopathy. From that second work: Those patients with uncontrolled infection, other autoimmune disease, pregnancy or lactation were excluded.

Sample: peripheral blood mononuclear cells (PBMCs), taken at new diagnosis, from a patient treated with antithyroid drugs. This receptor was obtained from a man aged 25 to 40 with Graves disease. V and J are TRBV29-1 and TRBJ1-1; no clear D. The CDR3 bases are TGCAGCGTTGATACGGGGAACACTGAAGCTTTCTTT. Translation: CSVDTGNTEAFF.